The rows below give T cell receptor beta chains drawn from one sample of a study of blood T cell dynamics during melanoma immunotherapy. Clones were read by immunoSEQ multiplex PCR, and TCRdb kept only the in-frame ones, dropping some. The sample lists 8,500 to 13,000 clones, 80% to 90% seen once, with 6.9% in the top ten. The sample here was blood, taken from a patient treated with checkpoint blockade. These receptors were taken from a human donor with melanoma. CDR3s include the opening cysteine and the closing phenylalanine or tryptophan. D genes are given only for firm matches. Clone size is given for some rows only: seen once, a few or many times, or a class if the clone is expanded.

cdr3_aa: CASSQSGPKIKSNQPQHF; cdr3_nt: TGTGCCAGCAGCCAGTCGGGTCCTAAAATAAAAAGCAATCAGCCCCAGCATTTT; clone_size: -; d_call: -; j_call: TRBJ1-5; v_call: TRBV7-6
cdr3_aa: CASSSRQGALFHGYTF; cdr3_nt: TGTGCCAGCAGTAGCCGACAGGGGGCTTTATTCCATGGCTACACCTTC; clone_size: -; d_call: TRBD1; j_call: TRBJ1-2; v_call: TRBV7-2
cdr3_aa: CASSQDRMAPFGEQYF; cdr3_nt: TGCGCCAGCAGCCAAGATAGGATGGCCCCTTTCGGCGAGCAGTACTTC; clone_size: few; d_call: -; j_call: TRBJ2-7; v_call: TRBV4-1
cdr3_aa: CASSGAGNTEAFF; cdr3_nt: TGTGCCAGCAGTGGGGCGGGGAACACTGAAGCTTTCTTT; clone_size: few; d_call: -; j_call: TRBJ1-1; v_call: TRBV6-6
cdr3_aa: CAWSRGLGTGNYGYTF; cdr3_nt: TGTGCCTGGAGTCGCGGCCTAGGGACAGGGAACTATGGCTACACCTTC; clone_size: -; d_call: TRBD1; j_call: TRBJ1-2; v_call: TRBV30
cdr3_aa: CASSPYGTGQNEQFF; cdr3_nt: TGTGCCAGCTCACCATACGGGACAGGTCAGAATGAGCAGTTCTTC; clone_size: -; d_call: TRBD1; j_call: TRBJ2-1; v_call: TRBV18
cdr3_aa: CASTIGAQPQHF; cdr3_nt: TGTGCCAGTACCATTGGGGCGCAGCCCCAGCATTTT; clone_size: -; d_call: -; j_call: TRBJ1-5; v_call: TRBV19
cdr3_aa: CASSHPGGKNTDTQYF; cdr3_nt: TGTGCCAGCAGCCATCCGGGAGGGAAGAACACAGATACGCAGTATTTT; clone_size: -; d_call: TRBD2; j_call: TRBJ2-3; v_call: TRBV7-6
cdr3_aa: CASSLNAGDTDTQYF; cdr3_nt: TGTGCCAGCAGCTTAAATGCGGGGGACACAGATACGCAGTATTTT; clone_size: -; d_call: TRBD2; j_call: TRBJ2-3; v_call: TRBV7-2
cdr3_aa: CASSSAGSGLNTEAFF; cdr3_nt: TGCGCCAGCAGTTCAGCGGGGAGTGGCTTGAACACTGAAGCTTTCTTT; clone_size: -; d_call: -; j_call: TRBJ1-1; v_call: TRBV5-1
cdr3_aa: CASSHDRGRNTGELFF; cdr3_nt: TGTGCCAGCAGCCATGACAGGGGGAGAAACACCGGGGAGCTGTTTTTT; clone_size: -; d_call: TRBD1; j_call: TRBJ2-2; v_call: TRBV7-9